A single sample gave rise to the 14 T cell receptor beta chains below, sequenced in a study of identical twins. TCRdb passed the 5' RACE reads through MiXCR, listing each CDR3 protein once. This table has approximately 150,000 distinct CDR3 sequences, under 4.5% appearing once. The sequenced material came from memory T cells sorted from blood. These receptors originate from a man aged 18 to 29 in good health.

In this sample, this clonotype turned up a few times. This sequence joins TRBV7-8 and TRBJ1-2; 9 nucleotides match TRBD1. The CDR3 is 15 amino acids. Germline CDR1 reads SGHVS; CDR2 reads FQNEAQ. The V segment lost 5 bases and the J segment 7 bases; nucleotides outside the gene matches: 11. The CDR3 region is CASSPEPGQGAGYTF. The DNA for the CDR3 is TGTGCCAGCAGCCCCGAACCGGGACAGGGAGCTGGCTACACCTTC. The whole variable domain, filled in from reference TRBV7-8 and TRBJ1-2, reads GAGVSQSPRYKVAKRGQDVALRCDPISGHVSLFWYQQALGQGPEFLTYFQNEAQLDKSGLPSDRFFAERPEGSVSTLKIQRTQQEDSAVYLCASSPEPGQGAGYTFGSGTRLTVV.

On this clonotype: A read error is possible here, since a much larger clone lies one base away. The chain employs TRBV15 and TRBJ2-1; either TRBD1 or TRBD2 may supply D (5 bases each). Germline CDR1 LNHNV, CDR2 YYDKDF (reference sequence). V was shortened by 6 bases and J by 6 bases, with 18 bases between the two germline ends. This CDR3 is 15 amino acids long. CDR3 loop: CATRRDRLTTNEQFF. In DNA form, the CDR3 reads TGTGCCACCAGGAGGGACCGACTGACCACCAATGAGCAGTTCTTC.

This clonotype was counted many times. The CDR3 is CASSGGLGAGVYTQYF. The CDR3 DNA is TGTGCCAGCAGCGGGGGCTTGGGGGCCGGCGTGTATACGCAGTATTTT. V and J are TRBV7-9 and TRBJ2-3, with D maybe TRBD1 (6 bases). The germline gives CDR1 SEHNR, CDR2 FQNEAQ (reference sequence). This CDR3 is 16 amino acids long. V lost 5 bases and J lost 7, with 22 bases in between.

In this sample, this clonotype turned up many times. V is TRBV24-1 and J is TRBJ2-3; D may be TRBD1 (5 bases). The CDR3 has 14 residues. The germline gives CDR1 KGHDR, CDR2 SFDVKD. V was clipped by 5 bases and J by 3 bases, with 11 bases between them. CDR3: CATSGAGPTDTQYF. The CDR3 DNA reads as TGTGCCACCAGTGGGGCAGGGCCGACAGATACGCAGTATTTT.

This clonotype has a count of ten or more. V is TRBV6-2 or TRBV6-3 and J is TRBJ1-1; 8 bases are shared with TRBD1. V lost 2 bases and J lost 8; bases outside the gene matches: 7. The CDR3 loop spans 14 amino acids. The germline CDR1 and CDR2 sequences are MNHEY and SVGEGT. This CDR3 reads CASSYNTGGLEAFF. The CDR3, as DNA: TGTGCCAGCAGTTACAACACAGGGGGACTGGAAGCTTTCTTT.

The rearrangement uses TRBV6-5 and TRBJ1-2; D unclear. The CDR3 sequence is 15 residues long. V lost 0 bases and J lost 4, with 12 bases in between. Germline CDR1 MNHEY, CDR2 SVGAGI. For the CDR3, the DNA is TGTGCCAGCAGTTACTCGGGGATCCCCCCCTATGGCTACACCTTC. The encoded protein is CASSYSGIPPYGYTF.

Many counts were recorded for this clonotype. This sequence joins TRBV6-5 and TRBJ1-1, with D unclear. This CDR3 is 12 amino acids long. Germline V lookup: CDR1 MNHEY, CDR2 SVGAGI. Trimming took 5 bases from V and 10 from J, leaving 14 bases between them. The CDR3 loop is CASSDVSTRAFF. The CDR3 DNA is TGTGCCAGCAGTGATGTTTCGACAAGAGCTTTCTTT.

This clonotype was detected ten times or more. V and J are TRBV11-2 and TRBJ1-5; weak D call: TRBD1 (5 bases). Germline V gene sequence: CDR1 SGHAT, CDR2 FQNNGV. This CDR3 has 15 residues. The ends were cut back, 1 base at V and 3 bases at J, with 10 bases in the middle. The CDR3 DNA sequence: TGTGCCAGCAGCTTAGGGCAGGGCAACAATCAGCCCCAGCATTTT. The encoded protein is CASSLGQGNNQPQHF.

The chain links TRBV7-3 to TRBJ2-2, with D tentatively TRBD1 (6 bases). The CDR3 runs 15 residues. The V end lost 5 bases, the J end lost 5 bases, and 15 bases lay between the germline ends. The germline gives CDR1 SGHTA, CDR2 FQGTGA. The CDR3 sequence is CASSPQGRDTGELFF. Written as DNA, the CDR3 is TGTGCCAGCAGCCCACAGGGTAGGGATACCGGGGAGCTGTTTTTT. Supplemented by reference TRBV7-3 and TRBJ2-2, the full variable domain reads GAGVSQTPSNKVTEKGKYVELRCDPISGHTALYWYRQSLGQGPEFLIYFQGTGAADDSGLPNDRFFAVRPEGSVSTLKIQRTERGDSAVYLCASSPQGRDTGELFFGEGSRLTVL.

This clonotype was observed at least ten times. The chain links TRBV29-1 to TRBJ1-4; D not certain. Germline V CDR1 and CDR2: SQVTM, ANQGSEA. V gave up 4 bases and J gave up 8 bases, with 11 bases separating them. This CDR3 is built from 12 residues. The chain's CDR3 is CSVGGRTEKLFF. The CDR3 DNA is TGCAGCGTTGGCGGACGAACCGAAAAACTGTTTTTT.

At least ten counts were recorded for this clonotype. This sequence joins TRBV27 and TRBJ2-1, with 8 nucleotides matching TRBD2. This CDR3 has 16 amino acids. V shed 5 bases, J shed 0 bases, and the junction held 6 bases outside the gene matches. The germline CDR1 and CDR2 sequences are MNHEY and SMNVEV (reference sequence). CDR3 sequence reads: CASSPTSGSSYNEQFF. CDR3 coding DNA: TGTGCCAGCAGTCCAACTAGCGGCAGCTCCTACAATGAGCAGTTCTTC.

J is TRBJ2-1 and V is TRBV19, with 7 bases fitting TRBD2. The CDR3 extends over 18 amino acids. Germline CDR1 is LNHDA and CDR2 is SQIVND (reference sequence). V lost 6 bases, J lost 1 base, and 15 bases stayed unmatched. CDR3 DNA sequence: TGTGCCAGTAGCCATCCAAGCGGGCTAGCGGAATCCTACAATGAGCAGTTCTTC. Translation: CASSHPSGLAESYNEQFF.

This clonotype was seen a few times. This may stem from a read error, because a much larger clone lies one nucleotide away. The chain employs TRBV7-8 and TRBJ2-7; D gene unclear. Per the germline V gene, CDR1 is SGHVS and CDR2 is FQNEAQ. CDR3 length equals 11 residues. V shed 5 bases and J shed 6 bases, with 8 bases lying between them. The DNA of the CDR3 is TGTGCCAGCAGCATCGCTAGCGAGCAGTACTTC. Its protein is CASSIASEQYF.

This clonotype was observed many times. The chain recombines TRBV5-1 with TRBJ1-1, with D uncertain. Deletions cut 5 bases from V and 0 bases from J, with 8 bases between. Per the germline V gene, CDR1 is SGHRS and CDR2 is YFSETQ. The CDR3 is made up of 13 amino acids. As DNA, the CDR3 is TGCGCCAGCAGGACGGAGATGAACACTGAAGCTTTCTTT. This gives the protein CASRTEMNTEAFF.